This T cell receptor (beta chain) came from a study of CD8 T cells in ankylosing spondylitis. The study, taken as a whole, reports: Among TCR beta sequences, a motif of eight highly homologous variants appeared characteristic of ankylosing spondylitis blood.

This clonotype came up many times. The antigen is unknown. Trimming left V 4 bases short and J 0 bases short, with 9 bases between. Germline V gene lookup returns CDR1 LGHDT and CDR2 YNNKEL (reference sequence). The CDR3 extends over 14 amino acids. TCRdb reprocessed the 5' RACE reads with MiXCR, giving one entry per CDR3 protein. The sample comprises about 510,000 distinct CDR3 sequences, over 4% of which are singletons, and 3% to 4.5% rests with the top ten. The rearrangement links TRBV3-1 to TRBJ1-1; D is ambiguous. This TCR was recovered from a male donor with ankylosing spondylitis. The sequencing input was blood, either unsorted or a sorted T cell fraction (not recorded which). CDR3 sequence (DNA): TGTGCCAGCAGCCCCTCCGGGGTGAACACTGAAGCTTTCTTT. Translating gives CASSPSGVNTEAFF.